This entry is about one TCR beta chain. Germline V lookup: CDR1 SQVTM, CDR2 ANQGSEA. The CDR3 covers 12 residues. V lost 4 bases, J lost 4 bases, and 11 bases lay in between. The data were taken from a study of T-cell memory formation after mild COVID-19. Via MiXCR, TCRdb re-called the 5' RACE reads, giving one row per CDR3 protein. This table holds hundreds of thousands of distinct CDR3 sequences, around 15% found once. This clonotype originated in a man younger than 35 who had mild COVID-19 (a few samples of this study predate the infection). Cell type and time point are not known. The chain recombines TRBV29-1 with TRBJ2-7; D is perhaps TRBD1 (6 bases). The sample was PBMCs or a T cell subset sorted from them (not recorded which). The CDR3 region has the DNA TGCAGCGTTGCAAAACAGGGTTACGAGCAGTACTTC. Its translation is CSVAKQGYEQYF.